This record covers a single T cell receptor (beta chain). The antigen is undetermined. The record originates from a study of T cell repertoires in cytomegalovirus infection. Whole-study context: Recently identified HLA-C-restricted and well-studied HLA-B-restricted CMV epitopes were used. Public signatures in TCR beta pointed to CMV infection and matching HLA type. The study, taken as a whole, reports: It was HLA-C-restricted CMV-specific TCR beta clonotypes that dominated the response ex vivo.

TCRdb recomputed calls from the reads with MiXCR, one row per CDR3 protein. The data show about 770,000 distinct CDR3 sequences, 25% to 30% seen once. The CDR3 sequence is 19 residues long. Germline V gene sequence: CDR1 MGHRA, CDR2 YSYEKL. The V end was cut by 0 bases, the J end by 0 bases, with 18 bases between. This sample comprised cultured CD8+ T cells from PBMCs, obtained from culture after CMV antigen stimulation. The V and J genes are TRBV4-1 and TRBJ1-3, with a weak D call TRBD1 (6 bases). The receptor was isolated from a human donor in good health (CMV status not recorded). Some clones in this sample may be carry-over from other donors' samples. The CDR3 reads CASSQDRVGGLSSGNTIYF. The CDR3 DNA reads TGCGCCAGCAGCCAAGATCGGGTCGGGGGCCTGAGCTCTGGAAACACCATATATTTT.